Following are 30 T cell receptor beta chains from one sample sequenced in a study of T cells in localized non-small cell lung cancer. Generated by immunoSEQ multiplex PCR, the TCRdb table keeps only in-frame clones and is missing some. The sample lists roughly 10,000 clones; approximately 90% were seen once. The sample here was peripheral blood, taken before any cancer treatment. Receptors were obtained from a woman aged 35 to 69 with stage I squamous cell lung carcinoma.

V is TRBV6-6 and J is TRBJ2-1, with 11 nucleotides matching TRBD2. This CDR3 is 16 amino acids long. Per the germline V gene, CDR1 is MNHNY and CDR2 is SVGAGI (reference sequence). J was trimmed by 0 bases and V by 3 bases; bases with no gene match: 1. This CDR3 is CASSYLAGGSYNEQFF. CDR3 in DNA: TGTGCCAGCAGTTATCTAGCGGGGGGCTCCTACAATGAGCAGTTCTTC.

The chain is built from TRBV7-2 and TRBJ2-3; weak D call: TRBD2 (6 bases). With 1 base removed from V and 6 bases from J, the gap between germline ends came to 14 bases. This CDR3 is built from 15 residues. In germline, CDR1 is SGHTA, CDR2 FQGNSA. The chain's CDR3 is CASSLGGALGDTQYF. The CDR3 region has the DNA TGTGCCAGCAGCTTAGGCGGGGCACTCGGGGATACGCAGTATTTT.

The CDR3 sequence: CASGSGYSGNTIYF. CDR3 DNA sequence: TGTGCTAGTGGTTCCGGTTATTCTGGAAACACCATATATTTT. The rearrangement uses TRBV12-5 and TRBJ1-3; D unresolved. CDR1 and CDR2 from the germline V gene are LGHNT and FRNRAP. With 4 bases removed from V and 1 base from J, the gap between germline ends came to 8 bases. The CDR3 consists of 14 residues.

Points on this clone: The junction does not match germline at one end; this may be a read error. The chain has TRBV5-1 and TRBJ1-3; 8 positions agree with TRBD1. This CDR3 has 11 amino acids. The germline CDR1 and CDR2 sequences are SGHRS and YFSETQ. Here the CDR3 DNA reads TGCGCCATTAAGTACAGGGGGACTGCACCTTTT. Translated: CAIKYRGTAPF.

The chain uses TRBV6-5 and TRBJ1-6, with 8 bases fitting TRBD1. Germline CDR1 MNHEY, CDR2 SVGAGI. Trimming at V came to 6 bases and at J to 11 bases, leaving 9 bases not matched to a gene. This CDR3 has 14 residues. For the CDR3, the DNA is TGTGCCAGCAGCCAAGGACAGGGAGGTACACCCCTCCACTTT. It translates to CASSQGQGGTPLHF.

The V gene is TRBV7-9, the J gene TRBJ2-5, with 8 nucleotides matching TRBD1. The germline CDR1 and CDR2 sequences are SEHNR and FQNEAQ (reference sequence). V lost 0 bases and J lost 5; bases outside the gene matches: 11. The CDR3 is 17 residues long. CDR3 protein: CASSLARLQGVRETQYF. CDR3 coding DNA: TGTGCCAGCAGCTTAGCAAGACTACAGGGGGTTAGGGAGACCCAGTACTTC.

The rearrangement uses TRBV7-2 and TRBJ1-2, with unresolved D. This CDR3 comprises 15 residues. Germline loops: CDR1 SGHTA, CDR2 FQGNSA. The germline V and J ends were trimmed by 7 bases and 1 base, with 16 bases remaining between them. CDR3: CASTVGEARNYGYTF. CDR3 coding DNA: TGTGCCAGCACCGTCGGGGAAGCTCGTAACTATGGCTACACCTTC.

The genes are TRBV30 and TRBJ1-3; tentative D call: TRBD1 (5 bases). The CDR3 spans 14 residues. Trimming removed 0 bases at V and 4 bases at J, with 10 bases between. Germline CDR1 reads GTSNPN; CDR2 reads SVGIG (reference sequence). The CDR3 spells CAWSVVGAGNTIYF. The CDR3 coding sequence is TGTGCCTGGAGTGTAGTAGGGGCGGGAAACACCATATATTTT.

The rearrangement uses TRBV6-1 and TRBJ1-4; D gene uncertain. Trimming left V 0 bases short and J 1 base short, with 9 bases between. In germline, CDR1 is MNHNS, CDR2 SASEGT. CDR3 length equals 16 residues. CDR3 in DNA: TGTGCCAGCAGTGAAGCAGGGTATGGAACTAATGAAAAACTGTTTTTT. It yields the protein CASSEAGYGTNEKLFF.

This clone was recorded once. The rearrangement joins TRBV18 to TRBJ1-6; D remains ambiguous. The CDR3 contains 15 residues. With 4 bases removed from V and 5 bases from J, the gap between germline ends came to 12 bases. Germline V lookup: CDR1 KGHSH, CDR2 LQKENI. The CDR3 DNA is TGTGCCAGCTCACGGACCACGGGGAATAATTCACCCCTCCACTTT. It yields the protein CASSRTTGNNSPLHF.

This clone has only one observation. The chain has TRBV19 and TRBJ1-5; D not certain. The CDR3 totals 13 residues. Trimming stripped 4 bases from V and 2 bases from J, with 6 bases between. Germline lookup yields CDR1 LNHDA and CDR2 SQIVND (reference sequence). The CDR3 loop reads CASSTQGNQPQHF. The CDR3 DNA is TGTGCCAGTAGTACCCAGGGCAATCAGCCCCAGCATTTT.

The V and J genes are TRBV2 and TRBJ1-4; unclear D gene. V gave up 6 bases and J gave up 3 bases, with 11 bases separating them. This CDR3 contains 14 residues. Per germline, CDR1 SNHLY and CDR2 FYNNEI. The CDR3 DNA follows: TGTGCCAGCAGAGTGGGCCCGGCTAATGAAAAACTGTTTTTT. Encoded protein: CASRVGPANEKLFF. Full variable domain (outside the CDR3, taken from reference TRBV2 and TRBJ1-4): EPEVTQTPSHQVTQMGQEVILRCVPISNHLYFYWYRQILGQKVEFLVSFYNNEISEKSEIFDDQFSVERPDGSNFTLKIRSTKLEDSAMYFCASRVGPANEKLFFGSGTQLSVL.

The rearrangement links TRBV7-2 to TRBJ1-1; the D is unclear. V lost 2 bases, J lost 8 bases, and 9 bases lay in between. This CDR3 has 12 residues. The germline CDR1 and CDR2 sequences are SGHTA and FQGNSA. The chain's CDR3 is CASSLFAIEAFF. CDR3 sequence (DNA): TGTGCCAGCAGCTTATTCGCGATCGAAGCTTTCTTT.

The chain recombines TRBV7-3 with TRBJ1-2; TRBD1 matches 12 bases. The length of the CDR3 is 15 residues. Germline V CDR1 and CDR2: SGHTA, FQGTGA. The ends lost 4 bases at V and 4 bases at J; junction bases unmatched: 4. The CDR3 here is CASSSTGQGAYGYTF. DNA of the CDR3: TGTGCCAGCAGCTCGACGGGACAGGGGGCCTATGGCTACACCTTC.

The rearrangement uses TRBV19 and TRBJ1-1; D gene uncertain. Germline lookup yields CDR1 LNHDA and CDR2 SQIVND (reference sequence). V was cut by 5 bases and J by 1 base, with 8 bases left in between. There are 13 residues in the CDR3. CDR3 nucleotide sequence: TGTGCCAGTAGTTATGGGAGGAACACTGAAGCTTTCTTT. As protein: CASSYGRNTEAFF.

The V and J genes are TRBV6-6 and TRBJ2-7; D may be TRBD2 (6 bases). Germline CDR1 reads MNHNY; CDR2 reads SVGAGI (reference sequence). This CDR3 comprises 14 residues. V gave up 5 bases and J gave up 3 bases, with 14 bases separating them. This CDR3 reads CASSTTGTLYEQYF. CDR3 bases: TGTGCCAGCAGTACAACCGGGACTCTCTACGAGCAGTACTTC.

V gene TRBV19 combines with J gene TRBJ1-6; TRBD1 matches at 9 bases. The germline CDR1 and CDR2 sequences are LNHDA and SQIVND (reference sequence). The CDR3 is made up of 15 amino acids. With V trimmed by 6 bases and J by 2 bases, 2 bases remained unmatched. CDR3 in DNA: TGTGCCAGTAGCAGACAGGGGGCCTATAATTCACCCCTCCACTTT. Translation: CASSRQGAYNSPLHF. Full variable domain (missing parts from reference TRBV19 and TRBJ1-6): DGGITQSPKYLFRKEGQNVTLSCEQNLNHDAMYWYRQDPGQGLRLIYYSQIVNDFQKGDIAEGYSVSREKKESFPLTVTSAQKNPTAFYLCASSRQGAYNSPLHFGNGTRLTVT.

This clone was found once. This rearrangement joins TRBV2 to TRBJ1-5, with 7 bases lining up with TRBD1. Germline CDR1 SNHLY, CDR2 FYNNEI. Trimming took 6 bases from V and 3 from J; bases not matched to a gene: 8. The CDR3 has 15 residues. CDR3 DNA: TGTGCCAGCAGGGCCGGGACAGCCTACAATCAGCCCCAGCATTTT. Its translation: CASRAGTAYNQPQHF.

V gene TRBV5-1 combines with J gene TRBJ2-3; 7 bases map to TRBD1. Germline V gives CDR1 SGHRS, CDR2 YFSETQ. This CDR3 is built from 14 residues. Trimming removed 4 bases from V and 4 bases from J; junction bases left unmatched: 6. In DNA form, the CDR3 reads TGCGCCAGCAGCCCGGGACAGACCTCAGATACGCAGTATTTT. Protein: CASSPGQTSDTQYF.

This chain joins TRBV15 and TRBJ1-5; TRBD1 matches 7 bases. V lost 1 base to trimming and J lost 0 bases; unmatched junction nucleotides: 3. From germline, CDR1 is LNHNV and CDR2 YYDKDF (reference sequence). This CDR3 has 16 amino acids. The CDR3 sequence is CATSRGRQGSNQPQHF. In DNA form, the CDR3 reads TGTGCCACCAGCAGAGGGAGACAGGGTAGCAATCAGCCCCAGCATTTT.

This chain connects TRBV11-3 to TRBJ1-2; 8 positions agree with TRBD1. CDR1 SGHNT and CDR2 YENEEA come from the germline V gene. The CDR3 spans 16 residues. V was pared by 1 base and J by 5 bases, with 9 bases of the junction left unmatched. The CDR3 DNA reads TGTGCCAGCAGCTTAGCAGGGACAGGCCCGGATTATGGCTACACCTTC. This sequence encodes CASSLAGTGPDYGYTF. The full variable domain, in which reference TRBV11-3 and TRBJ1-2 provide the parts outside the CDR3, is EAGVVQSPRYKIIEKKQPVAFWCNPISGHNTLYWYLQNLGQGPELLIRYENEEAVDDSQLPKDRFSAERLKGVDSTLKIQPAELGDSAVYLCASSLAGTGPDYGYTFGSGTRLTVV.

This clone showed up just once. The rearrangement joins TRBV4-1 to TRBJ1-2; unclear D gene. The CDR3 length is 12 residues. V shed 0 bases and J shed 4 bases, with 3 bases lying between them. The V gene's germline CDR1 is MGHRA and CDR2 YSYEKL. As DNA, the CDR3 is TGCGCCAGCAGCCAAGAGGGCTATGGCTACACCTTC. This codes for CASSQEGYGYTF.

V usage is TRBV6-5 and J usage is TRBJ2-5; D is possibly TRBD1 or TRBD2 (5 bases each). This CDR3 contains 14 residues. The germline V gene encodes CDR1 MNHEY and CDR2 SVGAGI. The V gene lost 5 bases and the J gene lost 4 bases, with 14 bases spanning the gap. The CDR3: CASSLLGTRETQYF. CDR3 nucleotides: TGTGCCAGCAGTCTGTTAGGGACGCGAGAGACCCAGTACTTC.

This clone was counted once. This rearrangement joins TRBV11-3 to TRBJ1-2; weak D call: TRBD1 (6 bases). The CDR3 is 14 residues long. Trimming stripped 9 bases from V and 5 bases from J, with 19 bases between. CDR1 is SGHNT and CDR2 is YENEEA in the germline V gene. DNA of the CDR3: TGTGCCAGGCCACAACCGGCAGGGGTATATGGCTACACCTTC. This encodes CARPQPAGVYGYTF.

The DNA for the CDR3 is TGTGCCAGCAGAACACTGTTGGTAGGAGATACGCAGTATTTT. This sequence encodes CASRTLLVGDTQYF. The chain has TRBV6-5 and TRBJ2-3; D gene ambiguous. The CDR3 loop spans 14 amino acids. V was clipped by 6 bases and J by 5 bases, with 15 bases between them. The germline V gene has CDR1 MNHEY and CDR2 SVGAGI.

The CDR3, as DNA: TGCGCCAGCAGCCAAGATAGGACAGCAATAGATGAAAAACTGTTTTTT. Protein: CASSQDRTAIDEKLFF. V usage is TRBV4-1 and J usage is TRBJ1-4; TRBD1 might be the D (6 bases). The CDR3 consists of 16 residues. In germline, CDR1 is MGHRA, CDR2 YSYEKL. Deletions cut 0 bases from V and 6 bases from J, with 14 bases between.

On this clone: A junction end diverges from the germline sequence, so it may reflect a read error. The chain recombines TRBV7-7 with TRBJ2-5; the D gene is possibly TRBD1 (6 bases). Germline V gives CDR1 SSHAT, CDR2 FNYEAQ (reference sequence). This CDR3 has 13 residues. CDR3: CASSRQVEETQYF. In nucleotides, the CDR3 is TGTGCTAGCAGCAGACAGGTTGAGGAGACCCAGTACTTC. The entire variable domain, with the rest obtained from reference TRBV7-7 and TRBJ2-5, is as follows: GAGVSQSPRYKVTKRGQDVTLRCDPISSHATLYWYQQALGQGPEFLTYFNYEAQPDKSGLPSDRFSAERPEGSISTLTIQRTEQRDSAMYRCASSRQVEETQYFGPGTRLLVL.

In the case of this clone: Other nucleotide sequences in the sample specify the same CDR3. V is TRBV7-2 and J is TRBJ1-5; D gene unclear. CDR1 SGHTA and CDR2 FQGNSA come from the germline V gene. This CDR3 has 15 residues. V was clipped by 3 bases and J by 2 bases, with 11 bases between them. The CDR3 DNA is TGTGCCAGCAGCTTGTCTAGTGGGGGCAATCAGCCCCAGCATTTT. Residues: CASSLSSGGNQPQHF.

The J gene is TRBJ1-4, the V gene TRBV4-1; D not resolved. The length of the CDR3 is 17 residues. The germline CDR1 and CDR2 sequences are MGHRA and YSYEKL. Trimming took off 1 base at V and 5 bases at J, with 17 bases between the two ends. CDR3 DNA: TGCGCCAGCAGCCAAGTAGTTAATGCGGGGTTGAATGAAAAACTGTTTTTT. This encodes CASSQVVNAGLNEKLFF.

This clone was seen only once. The V gene is TRBV2, the J gene TRBJ1-1; tentative D call: TRBD1 (6 bases). The germline V gene has CDR1 SNHLY and CDR2 FYNNEI. The CDR3 is 15 residues long. The ends were cut back, 11 bases at V and 0 bases at J, with 19 bases in the middle. The CDR3 here is CASGRGDPLNTEAFF. CDR3 DNA: TGTGCCTCGGGCAGGGGCGACCCTTTGAACACTGAAGCTTTCTTT.